Listed here are 32 T cell receptor beta chains from one sample, sequenced in a study of OX40 agonist ivuxolimab in advanced cancers. The data were produced by immunoSEQ multiplex PCR, yet TCRdb's version contains in-frame clones alone and is incomplete. The sample yields tens of thousands of clones, around 86% seen once. The sample here was CD4+ or CD8+ T cells sorted from blood, taken in a trial of the OX40 agonist ivuxolimab. These receptors came from an adult with an advanced solid tumor such as melanoma, head and neck, liver or kidney cancer.

There are a few counts of this clone. The V call is TRBV5-1, the J call TRBJ1-1; TRBD1 aligns across 8 bases. CDR1 is SGHRS and CDR2 is YFSETQ in the germline V gene. The CDR3 sequence is 16 residues long. The trim removed 4 bases at V and 1 base at J, leaving 9 bases unmatched. CDR3 protein: CASSPRIQGGNTEAFF. The CDR3 bases are TGCGCCAGCAGCCCACGAATACAGGGGGGGAACACTGAAGCTTTCTTT. Drawing the rest from reference TRBV5-1 and TRBJ1-1, the complete variable domain is KAGVTQTPRYLIKTRGQQVTLSCSPISGHRSVSWYQQTPGQGLQFLFEYFSETQRNKGNFPGRFSGRQFSNSRSEMNVSTLELGDSALYLCASSPRIQGGNTEAFFGQGTRLTVV.

The rearrangement links TRBV7-3 to TRBJ2-1, with D possibly TRBD1 on 6 matching bases. V dropped 4 bases and J dropped 2 bases, with 9 bases sitting between them. The CDR3 sequence is 14 residues long. Germline values: CDR1 SGHTA, CDR2 FQGTGA. The CDR3 loop reads CASSWPGAYNEQFF. The CDR3 region has the DNA TGTGCCAGCAGCTGGCCAGGGGCCTACAATGAGCAGTTCTTC.

This chain uses TRBV7-2 with TRBJ2-5, with D tentatively TRBD2 (5 bases). The germline V and J ends were trimmed by 5 bases and 5 bases, with 12 bases remaining between them. Germline V gene data show CDR1 as SGHTA and CDR2 as FQGNSA. CDR3 length: 13 residues. CDR3 in DNA: TGTGCCAGCAGCGCCACTAGAACTGAGACCCAGTACTTC. It specifies CASSATRTETQYF.

A few counts support this clone. DNA of the CDR3: TGTGCCAGCAGCGTAGAGGTCGATTTTAATTCACCCCTCCACTTT. It encodes CASSVEVDFNSPLHF. The genes are TRBV9 and TRBJ1-6; D uncertain. Trimming took 0 bases from V and 6 from J, leaving 10 bases between them. Germline values: CDR1 SGDLS, CDR2 YYNGEE. The CDR3 totals 15 residues.

The chain employs TRBV5-4 and TRBJ2-2; D possibly corresponds to TRBD1 (5 bases). The V gene's germline CDR1 is SGHNT and CDR2 YYREEE (reference sequence). Trimming shortened V by 2 bases and J by 7 bases, and 9 bases separated the two germline ends. This CDR3 comprises 13 residues. In nucleotides, the CDR3 is TGTGCCAGCAGCTTAGAAACAGGCGGGGAGCTGTTTTTT. As protein: CASSLETGGELFF.

This chain connects TRBV4-3 to TRBJ2-5; D is uncertain. The CDR3 length is 13 residues. Per germline, CDR1 LGHNA and CDR2 YSLEER. V lost 5 bases to trimming and J lost 2 bases, with 9 bases between them. The CDR3 region is CASSGGSQETQYF. DNA of the CDR3: TGCGCCAGCAGCGGTGGGTCGCAAGAGACCCAGTACTTC.

The CDR3 region is CASSVGQTQPQHF. In nucleotides, the CDR3 is TGTGCCAGCAGCGTGGGACAGACCCAGCCCCAGCATTTT. The chain is built from TRBV9 and TRBJ1-5, with TRBD1 matching 7 bases. The CDR3 length is 13 residues. The germline V gene has CDR1 SGDLS and CDR2 YYNGEE. With V trimmed by 2 bases and J by 7 bases, 3 bases remained unmatched.

The genes are TRBV5-1 and TRBJ1-1; tentatively, D is TRBD1 (6 bases). V lost 0 bases to trimming and J lost 7 bases, with 7 bases between them. This CDR3 is 12 amino acids long. Germline CDR1 and CDR2: SGHRS and YFSETQ. CDR3 sequence reads: CASSLGTVEAFF. Here the CDR3 DNA reads TGCGCCAGCAGCTTGGGGACAGTTGAAGCTTTCTTT.

This rearrangement joins TRBV7-2 to TRBJ2-5; D is ambiguous. This CDR3 contains 13 residues. The germline gives CDR1 SGHTA, CDR2 FQGNSA. The germline V and J ends were trimmed by 1 base and 0 bases, with 3 bases remaining between them. The chain's CDR3 is CASSLGDQETQYF. The DNA for the CDR3 is TGTGCCAGCAGCTTAGGGGACCAAGAGACCCAGTACTTC.

The CDR3 DNA reads TGTGCCACAGACGATAGCAATCAGCCCCAGCATTTT. It translates to CATDDSNQPQHF. This chain uses TRBV19 with TRBJ1-5; D unresolved. The length of the CDR3 is 12 residues. V was trimmed by 10 bases and J by 0 bases, leaving 7 bases between them. The germline CDR1 and CDR2 sequences are LNHDA and SQIVND (reference sequence).

The V gene is TRBV6-6, the J gene TRBJ2-7, with D tentatively TRBD2 (5 bases). Germline assignment: CDR1 MNHNY and CDR2 SVGAGI (reference sequence). V gave up 8 bases and J gave up 2 bases, with 16 bases separating them. The CDR3 covers 14 residues. CDR3 protein: CASGEHFGAYEQYF. In DNA, the CDR3 is TGTGCCAGCGGGGAGCATTTTGGGGCCTACGAGCAGTACTTC.

The chain employs TRBV25-1 and TRBJ1-6, with 9 bases fitting TRBD1. The germline V gene encodes CDR1 MGHDK and CDR2 SYGVNS. This CDR3 has 17 residues. V was clipped by 8 bases and J by 1 base; unmatched bases: 9. This CDR3 is CASGGQGQESYNSPLHF. CDR3 sequence (DNA): TGTGCCAGCGGAGGACAGGGGCAAGAGTCCTATAATTCACCCCTCCACTTT.

The chain employs TRBV6-5 and TRBJ2-4; tentatively, D is TRBD1 or TRBD2 (6 bases each). V lost 5 bases, J lost 5 bases, and 16 bases lay in between. This CDR3 region has 15 residues. Germline CDR1 reads MNHEY; CDR2 reads SVGAGI. The CDR3: CASSTEGGSQNIQYF. The CDR3 nucleotides read TGTGCCAGCAGTACCGAGGGGGGTAGCCAAAACATTCAGTACTTC.

The chain is built from TRBV5-6 and TRBJ2-1, with D perhaps matching TRBD1 (6 bases). Germline CDR1 SGHDT, CDR2 YYEEEE. Trimming cost V 3 bases and J 2 bases, with 9 bases left between them. This CDR3 contains 14 residues. The CDR3 is CASSWDTAYNEQFF. CDR3 in DNA: TGTGCCAGCAGCTGGGACACCGCCTACAATGAGCAGTTCTTC.

The rearrangement uses TRBV7-2 and TRBJ2-7; 8 bases line up with TRBD1. Germline loops: CDR1 SGHTA, CDR2 FQGNSA. Losses at the gene ends were 2 bases for V and 3 bases for J; bases not matched to a gene: 6. The CDR3 is 15 amino acids. This CDR3 reads CASSLMGTGLYEQYF. The CDR3, as DNA: TGTGCCAGCAGCTTAATGGGGACAGGACTCTACGAGCAGTACTTC.

The V and J genes are TRBV5-5 and TRBJ2-2, with unresolved D. CDR1 and CDR2 from the germline V gene are SGHKS and YYEKEE (reference sequence). V was cut by 0 bases and J by 6 bases, with 15 bases left in between. The CDR3 has 16 amino acids. The CDR3 DNA is TGTGCCAGCAGCTTGGTGTGGACGGGTCCACCCGGGGAGCTGTTTTTT. Residues: CASSLVWTGPPGELFF.

The chain couples TRBV5-4 to TRBJ2-7; D not resolved. This CDR3 region has 12 residues. Germline V gene lookup returns CDR1 SGHNT and CDR2 YYREEE (reference sequence). Trimming pared 4 bases from V and 6 bases from J, leaving 11 bases between. The DNA for the CDR3 is TGTGCCAGCAGCCTCCTCGGCGGCGAGCAGTACTTC. Its protein product is CASSLLGGEQYF.

This chain links TRBV5-1 with TRBJ2-7, with TRBD2 identical over 14 bases. The CDR3 totals 17 residues. Germline V gene lookup returns CDR1 SGHRS and CDR2 YFSETQ. The V gene end was trimmed by 6 bases and the J gene end by 1 base; junction bases not matched to a gene: 9. The CDR3: CASTSGTSGSLSYEQYF. The DNA for the CDR3 is TGCGCCAGCACCTCCGGGACTAGCGGGAGCCTATCCTACGAGCAGTACTTC.

This rearrangement joins TRBV10-3 to TRBJ2-7; maybe TRBD2 (5 bases). The V and J ends lost 9 bases and 4 bases respectively, with 19 bases between them. Germline V gene data show CDR1 as ENHRY and CDR2 as SYGVKD. The CDR3 has 14 amino acids. CDR3 sequence reads: CAIGKFDGMYEQYF. In nucleotides, the CDR3 is TGTGCCATTGGGAAATTTGACGGGATGTACGAGCAGTACTTC.

This clone was picked up one time. V is TRBV5-6 and J is TRBJ1-2, with D tentatively TRBD1 (6 bases). V was shortened by 4 bases and J by 4 bases, with 14 bases between the two germline ends. Germline CDR1 SGHDT, CDR2 YYEEEE. The CDR3 has 14 residues. The CDR3 region is CASSPWGHIYGYTF. The CDR3 DNA reads as TGTGCCAGCAGCCCTTGGGGACACATCTATGGCTACACCTTC.

This clone was detected once. The gene calls are TRBV28 and TRBJ2-7, with TRBD1 matching 7 bases. Germline V gene sequence: CDR1 MDHEN, CDR2 SYDVKM. V lost 8 bases and J lost 0; bases outside the gene matches: 4. The CDR3 consists of 13 residues. The CDR3 DNA reads TGTGCCAGCCAGGGACAGCCCTCCTACGAGCAGTACTTC. This sequence encodes CASQGQPSYEQYF.

The chain employs TRBV29-1 and TRBJ2-4, with D possibly being TRBD1 (5 bases). Germline CDR1 and CDR2: SQVTM and ANQGSEA. V was shortened by 3 bases and J by 3 bases, with 15 bases between the two germline ends. The CDR3 spans 15 residues. CDR3 nucleotide sequence: TGCAGCGTTGAGATCGGTAATAGGGGCAAAAACATTCAGTACTTC. Protein sequence: CSVEIGNRGKNIQYF.

The chain carries TRBV18 and TRBJ1-1; D gene unclear. This CDR3 comprises 12 residues. Germline values: CDR1 KGHSH, CDR2 LQKENI. V gave up 3 bases and J gave up 4 bases, with 6 bases separating them. CDR3 protein: CASSPWGTEAFF. The CDR3 DNA sequence: TGTGCCAGCTCACCCTGGGGCACTGAAGCTTTCTTT.

V gene TRBV11-2 combines with J gene TRBJ1-3; D gene ambiguous. Per the germline V gene, CDR1 is SGHAT and CDR2 is FQNNGV. Trimming took off 8 bases at V and 1 base at J, with 12 bases between the two ends. CDR3 length equals 14 residues. The CDR3 is CASGRVTSGNTIYF. CDR3 sequence (DNA): TGTGCCAGCGGCCGCGTTACGTCTGGAAACACCATATATTTT.

V gene TRBV19 combines with J gene TRBJ2-3; 9 bases agree with TRBD2. The CDR3 sequence is 16 residues long. Trimming at V came to 8 bases and at J to 2 bases, leaving 11 bases not matched to a gene. Germline V gene lookup returns CDR1 LNHDA and CDR2 SQIVND (reference sequence). The CDR3 DNA reads as TGTGCCAGTCGAGAGCGGGGGGACCTCCTCACAGATACGCAGTATTTT. It specifies CASRERGDLLTDTQYF.

The chain carries TRBV19 and TRBJ1-5; maybe TRBD1 (6 bases). This CDR3 has 14 residues. V was shortened by 10 bases and J by 4 bases, with 17 bases between the two germline ends. CDR1 and CDR2 from the germline V gene are LNHDA and SQIVND (reference sequence). The CDR3 DNA sequence: TGTGCCACCGCGGGGGGCGCAGGGAATCAGCCCCAGCATTTT. Its protein product is CATAGGAGNQPQHF.

The CDR3 spells CASSQVLTLNIQYF. CDR3 DNA: TGTGCCAGCAGCCAAGTGCTGACCTTAAACATTCAGTACTTC. The V gene is TRBV4-2, the J gene TRBJ2-4; no definite D call. The CDR3 has 14 residues. V was clipped by 1 base and J by 6 bases, with 10 bases between them. Germline loops: CDR1 LGHNA, CDR2 YNFKEQ.

The chain links TRBV5-4 to TRBJ2-5, with a weak D call TRBD2 (6 bases). Germline CDR1 reads SGHNT; CDR2 reads YYREEE (reference sequence). The CDR3 sequence is 14 residues long. The V end was cut by 3 bases, the J end by 5 bases, with 14 bases between. CDR3: CASSSVLALETQYF. The CDR3 bases are TGTGCCAGCAGCTCGGTTCTAGCGTTGGAGACCCAGTACTTC.

The chain carries TRBV28 and TRBJ1-2, with TRBD1 identical over 7 bases. This CDR3 is 13 amino acids long. V was clipped by 10 bases and J by 8 bases; unmatched bases: 13. Germline CDR1 is MDHEN and CDR2 is SYDVKM. CDR3 bases: TGTGCCATCCTAAACGACAGGGCTAACGGCTACACCTTC. Its protein product is CAILNDRANGYTF.

The chain links TRBV7-9 to TRBJ1-1, with D possibly matching TRBD1 (5 bases). Trimming removed 3 bases at V and 8 bases at J, with 16 bases between. The CDR3 runs to 14 residues. Germline values: CDR1 SEHNR, CDR2 FQNEAQ (reference sequence). This CDR3 reads CASSFVPQAYEAFF. The CDR3 coding sequence is TGTGCCAGCAGCTTTGTTCCACAGGCCTACGAAGCTTTCTTT.

The chain couples TRBV7-2 to TRBJ2-5; D gene ambiguous. The V end lost 5 bases, the J end lost 5 bases, and 9 bases lay between the germline ends. This CDR3 spans 12 amino acids. Germline-derived CDR1 and CDR2 are SGHTA and FQGNSA. CDR3 sequence: CASSPNQETQYF. The CDR3 DNA follows: TGTGCCAGCAGCCCAAATCAGGAGACCCAGTACTTC.

The chain links TRBV13 to TRBJ1-1, with 7 bases fitting TRBD1. The CDR3 length is 16 residues. Germline CDR1 PRHDT, CDR2 FYEKMQ (reference sequence). With 4 bases clipped from V and 1 base from J, the junction kept 9 bases outside the gene matches. The CDR3 coding sequence is TGTGCCAGCAGCTACAGGGGAAAGTCGGGGAACACTGAAGCTTTCTTT. It yields the protein CASSYRGKSGNTEAFF.